These 17 T cell receptor beta chains were sequenced from one sample in a study of siplizumab effects on memory and regulatory T cells. This table comes from immunoSEQ multiplex PCR, and its TCRdb copy is limited to in-frame clones, with some not included. The table shows roughly 100,000 clones, with roughly 91% occurring only once. The sequenced material came from CD4+ T cells sorted from blood. The receptors originated from a human donor in good health.

The chain joins TRBV4-2 to TRBJ2-3; 7 bases fit TRBD2. The J segment lost 2 bases and the V segment lost 2 bases, leaving 7 bases of the junction unmatched. This CDR3 contains 16 residues. Germline V lookup: CDR1 LGHNA, CDR2 YNFKEQ. The CDR3 loop reads CASSQNSAGDTDTQYF. The CDR3 DNA sequence: TGTGCCAGCAGCCAAAACTCGGCGGGGGACACAGATACGCAGTATTTT.

This rearrangement joins TRBV6-5 to TRBJ2-5; possibly TRBD1 for D (5 bases). In germline, CDR1 is MNHEY, CDR2 SVGAGI. This CDR3 has 15 residues. The germline V and J ends were trimmed by 0 bases and 5 bases, with 13 bases remaining between them. This chain's CDR3 is CASSYSGQGSETQYF. Here the CDR3 DNA reads TGTGCCAGCAGTTACTCGGGGCAGGGCTCCGAGACCCAGTACTTC.

V gene TRBV11-2 combines with J gene TRBJ2-5; maybe TRBD1 (5 bases). Trimming pared 0 bases from V and 1 base from J, leaving 9 bases between. The CDR3 covers 15 residues. The V gene's germline CDR1 is SGHAT and CDR2 FQNNGV. The CDR3 DNA reads TGTGCCAGCAGCTTAGAGGCAGGGCCCCAAGAGACCCAGTACTTC. It yields the protein CASSLEAGPQETQYF.

As for this clone: The junction departs from germline at one end; a sequencing error may be responsible. In DNA, the CDR3 is TGTGCCACCAGCAGAGATCCCTCCTCCCACGAGCAGTACTTC. Translated, it gives CATSRDPSSHEQYF. This chain connects TRBV15 to TRBJ2-7; D unresolved. This CDR3 comprises 14 residues. The germline V gene encodes CDR1 LNHNV and CDR2 YYDKDF (reference sequence). Full variable domain (outside the CDR3, taken from reference TRBV15 and TRBJ2-7): DAMVIQNPRYQVTQFGKPVTLSCSQTLNHNVMYWYQQKSSQAPKLLFHYYDKDFNNEADTPDNFQSRRPNTSFCFLDIRSPGLGDTAMYLCATSRDPSSHEQYFGPGTRLTVT.

The chain combines TRBV6-5 with TRBJ1-1, with D perhaps matching TRBD1 (6 bases). V lost 6 bases and J 4 bases, leaving 12 bases between the germline ends. The CDR3 is 13 amino acids. Looked up from germline, CDR1 is MNHEY and CDR2 is SVGAGI. The CDR3 DNA sequence: TGTGCCAGCAGCCACGGACAGATCACTGAAGCTTTCTTT. This sequence encodes CASSHGQITEAFF.

The chain combines TRBV19 with TRBJ2-5; D gene uncertain. CDR1 and CDR2 (germline): LNHDA, SQIVND (reference sequence). The V end lost 6 bases, the J end lost 1 base, and 9 bases lay between the germline ends. This CDR3 region has 13 residues. The CDR3 region has the DNA TGTGCCAGTAGGGAATGGAGCCAAGAGACCCAGTACTTC. This gives the protein CASREWSQETQYF.

CDR3 nucleotide sequence: TGCGCCAGCAGCTTGGCCGACATTACCTACGAGCAGTACTTC. It yields the protein CASSLADITYEQYF. The chain combines TRBV5-1 with TRBJ2-7, with unresolved D. Germline V gene data show CDR1 as SGHRS and CDR2 as YFSETQ. V shed 0 bases and J shed 2 bases, with 9 bases lying between them. CDR3 size: 14 residues.

V gene TRBV2 combines with J gene TRBJ1-1; 12 bases are a match to TRBD1. From germline, CDR1 is SNHLY and CDR2 FYNNEI. After removal of 8 bases from V and 4 bases from J, the junction contained 5 bases not matched to a gene. The CDR3 covers 14 residues. CDR3 residues: CASLRDRGRTEAFF. In DNA form, the CDR3 reads TGTGCCAGCCTCCGGGACAGGGGGCGCACTGAAGCTTTCTTT. The full variable domain, rest sourced from reference TRBV2 and TRBJ1-1, is EPEVTQTPSHQVTQMGQEVILRCVPISNHLYFYWYRQILGQKVEFLVSFYNNEISEKSEIFDDQFSVERPDGSNFTLKIRSTKLEDSAMYFCASLRDRGRTEAFFGQGTRLTVV.

The genes are TRBV30 and TRBJ2-3, with D maybe TRBD2 (7 bases). Germline V gene lookup returns CDR1 GTSNPN and CDR2 SVGIG (reference sequence). V lost 4 bases to trimming and J lost 4 bases, with 15 bases between them. The CDR3 is made up of 14 amino acids. The CDR3 coding sequence is TGTGCCTGGACCTGGGGAGGGGGGGCAGATACGCAGTATTTT. Translation gives CAWTWGGGADTQYF. The full variable domain, rest sourced from reference TRBV30 and TRBJ2-3, is SQTIHQWPATLVQPVGSPLSLECTVEGTSNPNLYWYRQAAGRGLQLLFYSVGIGQISSEVPQNLSASRPQDRQFILSSKKLLLSDSGFYLCAWTWGGGADTQYFGPGTRLTVL.

This chain uses TRBV6-5 with TRBJ1-2, with D perhaps matching TRBD1 (6 bases). The CDR3 has 14 residues. Trimming took off 6 bases at V and 2 bases at J, with 13 bases between the two ends. Looked up from germline, CDR1 is MNHEY and CDR2 is SVGAGI. The CDR3 nucleotides are TGTGCCAGCAGGGCCCCCGGGGGCAACTATGGCTACACCTTC. Translation: CASRAPGGNYGYTF.

The chain carries TRBV30 and TRBJ1-1; D is undetermined. Trimming pared 2 bases from V and 1 base from J, leaving 5 bases between. CDR1 is GTSNPN, CDR2 SVGIG, per germline (reference sequence). The CDR3 loop spans 12 amino acids. CDR3 DNA: TGTGCCTGGAGTTCGGGGAACACTGAAGCTTTCTTT. Its protein is CAWSSGNTEAFF.

The genes are TRBV5-1 and TRBJ2-3; 10 nucleotides agree with TRBD2. Germline-derived CDR1 and CDR2 are SGHRS and YFSETQ. V trimming: 4 bases; J trimming: 3 bases; junction bases outside the gene matches: 8. This CDR3 has 16 amino acids. CDR3 in DNA: TGCGCCAGCAGCACGCTAGCGGGGGTCAATACAGATACGCAGTATTTT. It encodes CASSTLAGVNTDTQYF.

J is TRBJ1-3 and V is TRBV19, with unresolved D. The V end was cut by 10 bases, the J end by 4 bases, with 11 bases between. Germline loops: CDR1 LNHDA, CDR2 SQIVND (reference sequence). The CDR3 covers 12 residues. The CDR3 spells CAITTTGNTIYF. CDR3 DNA sequence: TGTGCCATAACCACGACGGGAAACACCATATATTTT.

The chain employs TRBV12-5 and TRBJ2-5; TRBD2 matches 13 bases. Unmatched junction bases numbered 2, after V lost 1 base and J lost 3 bases. CDR1 and CDR2 from the germline V gene are LGHNT and FRNRAP. The CDR3 consists of 16 residues. In DNA form, the CDR3 reads TGTGCTAGTGGTTTGGGCGGGACTAGCGGGAAAGAGACCCAGTACTTC. It codes for CASGLGGTSGKETQYF.

The chain employs TRBV6-4 and TRBJ2-6; D might be TRBD2 (6 bases). Germline V lookup: CDR1 MRHNA, CDR2 SNTAGT. The CDR3 loop spans 18 amino acids. V lost 2 bases and J lost 2, with 16 bases in between. The chain's CDR3 is CASSDGGTSFAGANVLTF. CDR3 sequence (DNA): TGTGCCAGCAGTGACGGCGGGACCAGCTTTGCTGGGGCCAACGTCCTGACTTTC.

This clone showed up many times. The chain links TRBV2 to TRBJ2-1; tentatively, D is TRBD2 (5 bases). The V end was cut by 5 bases, the J end by 9 bases, with 11 bases between. CDR3 length: 12 amino acids. Germline V gives CDR1 SNHLY, CDR2 FYNNEI. As DNA, the CDR3 is TGTGCCAGCAGTTCGGGGTTCGGTGAGCAGTTCTTC. Amino acids: CASSSGFGEQFF.

The gene calls are TRBV6-5 and TRBJ1-2; the match to TRBD1 covers 7 bases. This CDR3 is built from 13 residues. From germline, CDR1 is MNHEY and CDR2 SVGAGI. Germline trimming cut 2 bases from V and 4 bases from J; bases unmatched to any gene: 1. The CDR3 spells CASSYEGAYGYTF. The CDR3 DNA reads as TGTGCCAGCAGTTACGAGGGGGCCTATGGCTACACCTTC.